Listed below are T cell receptor beta chains from one sample, sequenced in a study of blood T cells in healthy people across ages. From the 5' RACE reads, TCRdb called clonotypes with MiXCR, one entry per CDR3 protein. The sample holds under 2,000,000 distinct CDR3 sequences; approximately 50% are singletons and the top ten take around 2.1%. Sequenced input: blood. The receptors shown here come from a middle-aged woman in good health. Each CDR3 is given with its conserved first and last residue. The D gene is left open where the match is weak. Rows may omit the clone size; those that give it use once, few, many or a size class.

v_call	j_call	clone_size	d_call	cdr3_nt	cdr3_aa
TRBV20-1	TRBJ1-2	.	TRBD1	TGCAGTCCACGGGACAGGGACTATGGCTACACCTTC	CSPRDRDYGYTF
TRBV6-6	TRBJ2-3	.	.	TGTGCCAGCATATTAGGGGCCGGCGCAGATACGCAGTATTTT	CASILGAGADTQYF
TRBV5-1	TRBJ1-1	.	.	TGCGCCAGCAGCTTGCATCGAGGGGCGGGCACTGAAGCTTTCTTT	CASSLHRGAGTEAFF
TRBV7-2	TRBJ2-3	few	.	TGTGCCAGCAGCAAGCCTAGAGATACGCAGTATTTT	CASSKPRDTQYF
TRBV11-2	TRBJ2-3	.	.	TGTGCCAGCAGCTCCAGGGGAAATACGCAGTATTTT	CASSSRGNTQYF
TRBV6-5	TRBJ1-5	few	TRBD1	TGTGCCAGCAGAGGGACAGGGGCTAGCAATCAGCCCCAGCATTTT	CASRGTGASNQPQHF
TRBV29-1	TRBJ1-2	once	.	TGCAGCGACTGGACACAAGATAACTATGGCTACACCTTC	CSDWTQDNYGYTF
TRBV28	TRBJ1-4	.	.	TGTGCCAGCACACTACTTCCGGGCGGGAATGAAAAACTGTTTTTT	CASTLLPGGNEKLFF
TRBV20-1	TRBJ2-1	.	.	TGCAGAGGGTTGACGGTTCGACACCCTTTATTAAATGAGCAGTTCTTC	CRGLTVRHPLLNEQFF
TRBV7-2	TRBJ2-3	.	.	TGTGCCAGCAGCTTAGAGTGGCCAGAAAAAAGCACAGATACGCAGTATTTT	CASSLEWPEKSTDTQYF
TRBV6-2/TRBV6-3	TRBJ2-6	.	.	TGTGCCAGCAAGAGGGAATCGGTCTCTGGGGCCAACGTCCTGACTTTC	CASKRESVSGANVLTF
TRBV29-1	TRBJ2-1	.	.	TGCAGCGTTGAAGATAACAACAATGAGCAGTTCTTC	CSVEDNNNEQFF
TRBV28	TRBJ2-3	.	.	TGTGCCAGCCGGGACACCCCCACAGATACGCAGTATTTT	CASRDTPTDTQYF
TRBV18	TRBJ2-3	few	TRBD1	TGTGCCAGCTCACCACGGACAGGGCTGCCAGATACGCAGTATTTT	CASSPRTGLPDTQYF
TRBV6-2/TRBV6-3	TRBJ2-7	few	TRBD2	TGTGCCACCAGGGGCCTAGCGGGGACCTACGAGCAGTACTTC	CATRGLAGTYEQYF
TRBV15	TRBJ2-1	once	.	TGTGCCACCTGTCCTTGGCCCCACAATGAGCAGTTCTTC	CATCPWPHNEQFF
TRBV6-2/TRBV6-3	TRBJ2-3	few	.	TGTGCCAGCAGTCCGGGACCCCTCACAGATACGCAGTATTTT	CASSPGPLTDTQYF
TRBV28	TRBJ1-5	.	.	TGTGCCAGCCTGACGGGAAATCAGCCCCAGCATTTT	CASLTGNQPQHF
TRBV10-3	TRBJ1-2	.	TRBD1	TGTGCCATCAGGGGACAGGGGGTATACTATGGCTACACCTTC	CAIRGQGVYYGYTF
TRBV28	TRBJ2-7	.	TRBD1	TGTGCCATCCAAGGACAGGGCGCCTACGAGCAGTACTTC	CAIQGQGAYEQYF
TRBV4-3	TRBJ2-5	.	TRBD1	TGCGCCAGCAGCCCGGGGACAGGGGATGGAGAGACCCAGTACTTC	CASSPGTGDGETQYF
TRBV7-2	TRBJ1-5	few	.	TGTGCCAGCAGCTTAGTGGAGGGATATCAGCCCCAGCATTTT	CASSLVEGYQPQHF
TRBV20-1	TRBJ1-2	.	.	TGCAGTGCTAACCGGGACAACTATGGCTACACCTTC	CSANRDNYGYTF
TRBV4-3	TRBJ2-7	few	TRBD1	TGCGCCAGCTCCCCCGGGACAGGGGACCCCTACGAGCAGTACTTC	CASSPGTGDPYEQYF
TRBV6-6	TRBJ2-7	few	.	TGTGCCAGCACCTCAAACCGGGGCTACGAGCAGTACTTC	CASTSNRGYEQYF
TRBV24-1	TRBJ1-2	.	.	TGTGCCACCAGTGGGCCGGGCAAGAACTATGGCTACACCTTC	CATSGPGKNYGYTF
TRBV4-2	TRBJ2-4	.	TRBD1	TGTGCCAGCAGCGGACAGGGCTCTGTAGCCAAAAACATTCAGTACTTC	CASSGQGSVAKNIQYF
TRBV20-1	TRBJ2-5	once	TRBD2	TGCAGTGCTCTGGGACTAGCGGGGGGGATGCGAGAGACCCAGTACTTC	CSALGLAGGMRETQYF
TRBV2	TRBJ2-5	few	.	TGTGCCAGCATACGGGACCAAGAGACCCAGTACTTC	CASIRDQETQYF
TRBV12-3/TRBV12-4	TRBJ2-1	.	TRBD2	TGTGCCAGCAGTCCTGGGGGGGAGCCCTCCTACAATGAGCAGTTCTTC	CASSPGGEPSYNEQFF
TRBV5-4	TRBJ2-5	.	TRBD1	TGTGCCAGCAGCAAGGGGGACAGGGGATATGCGGAGACCCAGTACTTC	CASSKGDRGYAETQYF
TRBV5-1	TRBJ2-5	.	.	TGCGCCAGCAGCGGACCGACAGGGACTCTCTCCGAGACCCGGTACTTC	CASSGPTGTLSETRYF
TRBV20-1	TRBJ1-5	.	.	TGCAGTGCTAGGCCGACAGCTAGCAATCAGCCCCAGCATTTT	CSARPTASNQPQHF
TRBV29-1	TRBJ1-1	.	.	TGCAGCGTTGGTAAAGGGGTCCTGAACACTGAAGCTTTCTTT	CSVGKGVLNTEAFF
TRBV5-1	TRBJ2-7	.	.	TGCGCCAGCAGCTTATACTTTTCGGGGAAGGACTACGAGCAGTACTTC	CASSLYFSGKDYEQYF